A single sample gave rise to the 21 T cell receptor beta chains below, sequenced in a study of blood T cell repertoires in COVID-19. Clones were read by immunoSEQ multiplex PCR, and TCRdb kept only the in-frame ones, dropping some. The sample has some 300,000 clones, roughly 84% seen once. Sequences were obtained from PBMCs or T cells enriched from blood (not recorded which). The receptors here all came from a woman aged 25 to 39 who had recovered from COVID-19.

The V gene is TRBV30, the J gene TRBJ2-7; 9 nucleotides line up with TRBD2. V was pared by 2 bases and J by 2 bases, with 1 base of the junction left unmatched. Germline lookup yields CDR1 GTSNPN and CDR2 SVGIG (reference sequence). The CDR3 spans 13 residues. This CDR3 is CAWSLAGPYEQYF. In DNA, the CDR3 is TGTGCCTGGAGTCTAGCGGGGCCCTACGAGCAGTACTTC.

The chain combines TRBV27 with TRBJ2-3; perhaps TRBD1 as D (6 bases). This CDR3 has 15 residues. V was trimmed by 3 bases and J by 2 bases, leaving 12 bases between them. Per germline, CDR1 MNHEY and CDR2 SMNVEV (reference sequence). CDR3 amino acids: CASSLVQGNTDTQYF. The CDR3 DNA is TGTGCCAGCAGTTTGGTACAGGGCAACACAGATACGCAGTATTTT.

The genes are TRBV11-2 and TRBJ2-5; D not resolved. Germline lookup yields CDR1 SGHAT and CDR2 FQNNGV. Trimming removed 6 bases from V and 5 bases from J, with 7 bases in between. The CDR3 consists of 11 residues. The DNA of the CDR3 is TGTGCCAGCAGTCTCGTGGAGACCCAGTACTTC. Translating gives CASSLVETQYF.

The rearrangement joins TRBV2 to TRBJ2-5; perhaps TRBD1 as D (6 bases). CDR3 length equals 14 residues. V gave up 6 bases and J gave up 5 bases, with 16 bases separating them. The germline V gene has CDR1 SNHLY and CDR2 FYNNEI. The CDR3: CASRTTGSGETQYF. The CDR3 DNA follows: TGTGCCAGCAGGACAACAGGGTCCGGTGAGACCCAGTACTTC.

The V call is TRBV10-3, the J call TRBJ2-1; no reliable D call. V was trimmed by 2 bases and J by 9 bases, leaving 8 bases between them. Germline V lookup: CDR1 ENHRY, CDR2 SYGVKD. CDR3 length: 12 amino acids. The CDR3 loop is CAISETESEQFF. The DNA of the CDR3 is TGTGCCATCAGTGAGACGGAGTCTGAGCAGTTCTTC.

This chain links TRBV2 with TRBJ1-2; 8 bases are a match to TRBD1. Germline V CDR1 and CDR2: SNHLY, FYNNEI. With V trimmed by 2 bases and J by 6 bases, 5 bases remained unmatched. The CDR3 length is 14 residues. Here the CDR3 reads CASSERDRRNGYTF. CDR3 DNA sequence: TGTGCCAGCAGTGAAAGGGACAGGCGGAATGGCTACACCTTC.

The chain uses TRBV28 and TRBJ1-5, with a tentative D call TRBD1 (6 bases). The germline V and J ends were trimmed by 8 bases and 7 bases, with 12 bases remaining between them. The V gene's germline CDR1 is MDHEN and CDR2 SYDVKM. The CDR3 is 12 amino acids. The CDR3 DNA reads TGTGCCAGCCAGACAGGAGGACAGCCCCAGCATTTT. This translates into CASQTGGQPQHF.

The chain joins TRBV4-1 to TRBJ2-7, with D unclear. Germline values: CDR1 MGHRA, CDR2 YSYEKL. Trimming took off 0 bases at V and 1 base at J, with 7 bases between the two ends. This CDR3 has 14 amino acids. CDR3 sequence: CASSQDTASYEQYF. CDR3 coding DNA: TGCGCCAGCAGCCAAGATACAGCATCCTACGAGCAGTACTTC.

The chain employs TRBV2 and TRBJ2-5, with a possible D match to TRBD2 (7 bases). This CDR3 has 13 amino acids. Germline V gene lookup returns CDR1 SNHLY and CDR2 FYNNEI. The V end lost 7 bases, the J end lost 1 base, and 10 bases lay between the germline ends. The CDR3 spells CASTGGPQETQYF. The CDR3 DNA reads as TGTGCCAGCACCGGGGGGCCCCAAGAGACCCAGTACTTC. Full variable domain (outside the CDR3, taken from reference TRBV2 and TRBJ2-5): EPEVTQTPSHQVTQMGQEVILRCVPISNHLYFYWYRQILGQKVEFLVSFYNNEISEKSEIFDDQFSVERPDGSNFTLKIRSTKLEDSAMYFCASTGGPQETQYFGPGTRLLVL.

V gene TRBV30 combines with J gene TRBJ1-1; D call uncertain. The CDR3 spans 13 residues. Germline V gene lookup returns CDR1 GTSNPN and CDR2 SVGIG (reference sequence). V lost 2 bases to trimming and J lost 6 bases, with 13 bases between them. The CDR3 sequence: CAWSYSAQAEAFF. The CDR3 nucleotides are TGTGCCTGGAGTTACTCGGCGCAGGCTGAAGCTTTCTTT.

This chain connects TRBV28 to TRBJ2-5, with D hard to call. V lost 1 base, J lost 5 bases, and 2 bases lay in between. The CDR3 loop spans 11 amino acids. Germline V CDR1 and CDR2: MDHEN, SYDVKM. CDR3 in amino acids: CASSLSETQYF. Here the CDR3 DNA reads TGTGCCAGCAGTTTATCGGAGACCCAGTACTTC.

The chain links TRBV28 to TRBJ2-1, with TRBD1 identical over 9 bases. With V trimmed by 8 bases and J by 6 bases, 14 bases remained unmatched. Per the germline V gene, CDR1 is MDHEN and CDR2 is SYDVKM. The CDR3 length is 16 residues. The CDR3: CASCSDRDRDGNEQFF. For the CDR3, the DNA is TGTGCCAGCTGCTCGGACCGGGACAGGGACGGCAATGAGCAGTTCTTC.

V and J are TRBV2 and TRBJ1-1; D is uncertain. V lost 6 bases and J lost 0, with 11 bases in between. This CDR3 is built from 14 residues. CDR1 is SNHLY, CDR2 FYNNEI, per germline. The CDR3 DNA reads TGTGCCAGCAGCCTCCCAACTCTGAACACTGAAGCTTTCTTT. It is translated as CASSLPTLNTEAFF.

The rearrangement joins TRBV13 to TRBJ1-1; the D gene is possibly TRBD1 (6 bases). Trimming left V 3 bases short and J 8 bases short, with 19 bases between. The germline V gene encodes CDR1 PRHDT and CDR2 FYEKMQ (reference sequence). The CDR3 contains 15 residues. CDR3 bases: TGTGCCAGCAGCTTTATCCGGACAGTGGGTGGGGAAGCTTTCTTT. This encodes CASSFIRTVGGEAFF.

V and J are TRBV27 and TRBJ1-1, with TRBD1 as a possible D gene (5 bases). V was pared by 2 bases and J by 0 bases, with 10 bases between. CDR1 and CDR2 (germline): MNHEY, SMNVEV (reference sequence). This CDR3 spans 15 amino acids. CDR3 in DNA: TGTGCCAGCAGTTTAAAACAGGCCCTGAACACTGAAGCTTTCTTT. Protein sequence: CASSLKQALNTEAFF.

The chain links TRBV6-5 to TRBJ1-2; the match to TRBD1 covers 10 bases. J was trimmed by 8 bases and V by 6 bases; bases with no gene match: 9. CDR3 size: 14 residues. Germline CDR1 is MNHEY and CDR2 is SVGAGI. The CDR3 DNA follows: TGTGCCAGCAGCCCGACTATGACAGGGGGCGGCTACACCTTC. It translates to CASSPTMTGGGYTF.

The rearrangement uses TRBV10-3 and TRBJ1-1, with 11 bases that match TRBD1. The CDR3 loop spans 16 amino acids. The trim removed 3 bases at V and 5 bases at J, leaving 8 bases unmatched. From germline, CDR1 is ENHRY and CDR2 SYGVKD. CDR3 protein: CAISDVDRGPQTEAFF. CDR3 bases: TGTGCCATCAGTGACGTGGACAGGGGGCCGCAAACTGAAGCTTTCTTT.

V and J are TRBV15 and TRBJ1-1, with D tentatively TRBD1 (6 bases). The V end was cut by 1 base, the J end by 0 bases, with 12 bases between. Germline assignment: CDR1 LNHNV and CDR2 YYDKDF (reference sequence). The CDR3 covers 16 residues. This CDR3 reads CATSRGTAHMNTEAFF. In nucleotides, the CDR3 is TGTGCCACCAGCAGAGGGACAGCCCACATGAACACTGAAGCTTTCTTT.

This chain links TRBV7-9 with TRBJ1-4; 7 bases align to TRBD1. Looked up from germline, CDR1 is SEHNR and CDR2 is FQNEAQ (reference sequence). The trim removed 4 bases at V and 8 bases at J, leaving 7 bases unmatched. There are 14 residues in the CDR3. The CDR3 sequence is CASSSDRAEEKLFF. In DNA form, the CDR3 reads TGTGCCAGCAGCTCCGACAGGGCGGAGGAAAAACTGTTTTTT.

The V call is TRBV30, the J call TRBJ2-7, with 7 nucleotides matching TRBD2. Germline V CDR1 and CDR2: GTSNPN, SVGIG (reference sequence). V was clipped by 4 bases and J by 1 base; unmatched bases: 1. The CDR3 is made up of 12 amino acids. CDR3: CAWKGGSYEQYF. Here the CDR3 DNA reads TGTGCCTGGAAGGGAGGGTCCTACGAGCAGTACTTC. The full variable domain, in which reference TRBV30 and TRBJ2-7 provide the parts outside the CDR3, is SQTIHQWPATLVQPVGSPLSLECTVEGTSNPNLYWYRQAAGRGLQLLFYSVGIGQISSEVPQNLSASRPQDRQFILSSKKLLLSDSGFYLCAWKGGSYEQYFGPGTRLTVT.

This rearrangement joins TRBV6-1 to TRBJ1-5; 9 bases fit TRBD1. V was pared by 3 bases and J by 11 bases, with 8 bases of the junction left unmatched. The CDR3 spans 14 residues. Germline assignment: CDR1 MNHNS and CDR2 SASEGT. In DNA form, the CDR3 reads TGTGCCAGCAGTGACCGGACAGGGGTAGGCTCCCAGCATTTT. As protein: CASSDRTGVGSQHF.